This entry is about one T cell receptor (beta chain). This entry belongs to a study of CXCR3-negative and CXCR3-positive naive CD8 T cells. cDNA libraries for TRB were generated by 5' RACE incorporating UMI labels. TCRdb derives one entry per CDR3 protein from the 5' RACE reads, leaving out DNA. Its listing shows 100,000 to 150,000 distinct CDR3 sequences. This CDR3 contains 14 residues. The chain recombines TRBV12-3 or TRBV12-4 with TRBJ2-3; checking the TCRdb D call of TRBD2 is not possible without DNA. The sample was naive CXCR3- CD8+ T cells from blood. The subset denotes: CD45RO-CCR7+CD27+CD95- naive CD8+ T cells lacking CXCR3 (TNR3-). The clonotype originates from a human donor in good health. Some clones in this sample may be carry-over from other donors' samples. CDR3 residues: CAIMTSGRPDTQYF.